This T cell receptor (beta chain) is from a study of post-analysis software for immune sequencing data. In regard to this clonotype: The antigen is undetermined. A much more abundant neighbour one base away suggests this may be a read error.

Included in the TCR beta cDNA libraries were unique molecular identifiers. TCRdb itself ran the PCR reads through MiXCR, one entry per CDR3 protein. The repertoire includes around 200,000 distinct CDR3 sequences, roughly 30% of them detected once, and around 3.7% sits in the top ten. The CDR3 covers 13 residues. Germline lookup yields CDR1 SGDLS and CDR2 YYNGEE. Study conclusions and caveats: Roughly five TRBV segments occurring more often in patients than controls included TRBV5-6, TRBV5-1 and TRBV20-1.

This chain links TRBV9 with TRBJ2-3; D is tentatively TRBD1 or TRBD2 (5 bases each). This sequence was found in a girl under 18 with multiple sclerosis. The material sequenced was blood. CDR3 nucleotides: TGTGCCAGCAGCCCCGGGACCCCAGACACGCAGTATTTT. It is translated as CASSPGTPDTQYF.